The source of this TCR beta chain is a study of CD8+CD57+ T cells in acquired aplastic anemia. As for the study in general: Sorted cells (CD4+ and CD8+) yielded DNA amounts that averaged 3.2 ug. Healthy donors had, on average, about 10.8 million reads for their CD4+ cells. Findings and caveats of the study: Researchers report that fewer than 30 CD8+ CDR3 sequences appeared in both patients and controls. Significance was not reached for CD8+ Simpson's diversity between patients and controls.

In this sample, this clonotype turned up many times. Its antigen is not known. Trimming stripped 6 bases from V and 3 bases from J, with 6 bases between. Per the germline V gene, CDR1 is MNHNS and CDR2 is SASEGT. CDR3 length: 12 residues. Genomic DNA provided the template from which TCR beta VDJ and CDR3 profiles were obtained. TCRdb re-derived calls from the reads in MiXCR, one entry per CDR3 protein. The sample holds approximately 170,000 distinct CDR3 sequences, 50% to 55% seen once. The receptor was derived from a human donor in good health, serving as a control. The rearrangement links TRBV6-1 to TRBJ1-5; possible D gene TRBD1, 5 bases. The material sequenced was sorted CD4+, CD8+, or CD8+CD57+ T cells (not recorded which) from PBMCs. The CDR3 sequence: CASRDNNQPQHF. CDR3 in DNA: TGTGCCAGCAGGGACAACAATCAGCCCCAGCATTTT.